The sequence of this T cell receptor beta chain was determined in a study of cytomegalovirus exposure and HLA in healthy donors. At the level of the study: There were fewer than 130 million unique TCR beta sequences, drawn from 200 million or so T cells, in an earlier analysis.

With 60 Vbeta and 13 Jbeta primers, the PCR was carried out. TCRdb's table, derived via immunoSEQ multiplex PCR, lists solely in-frame clones and lacks some. Its clone listing holds 150,000 to 200,000 clones. With regard to this clone: Antigen: not known.

V lost 5 bases and J lost 1; bases outside the gene matches: 10. Looked up from germline, CDR1 is LGHNT and CDR2 is FRNRAP. This CDR3 region has 16 residues. General study findings and limits: Across donors, most TCRs were seen rarely, yet some public ones were widespread. No immune exposure information besides CMV serostatus was available. Later work found that TCR association rates differed between HLA loci; DRB1 had the most and HLA-C the fewest.

Input material: PBMCs. The clonotype originates from a woman under 30 in good health and CMV-seropositive. This chain joins TRBV12-5 and TRBJ1-1, with 7 positions matching TRBD1. CDR3 nucleotide sequence: TGTGCTAGTGGTCCTTGGGACAGCCGGGGGAACACTGAAGCTTTCTTT. This encodes CASGPWDSRGNTEAFF.